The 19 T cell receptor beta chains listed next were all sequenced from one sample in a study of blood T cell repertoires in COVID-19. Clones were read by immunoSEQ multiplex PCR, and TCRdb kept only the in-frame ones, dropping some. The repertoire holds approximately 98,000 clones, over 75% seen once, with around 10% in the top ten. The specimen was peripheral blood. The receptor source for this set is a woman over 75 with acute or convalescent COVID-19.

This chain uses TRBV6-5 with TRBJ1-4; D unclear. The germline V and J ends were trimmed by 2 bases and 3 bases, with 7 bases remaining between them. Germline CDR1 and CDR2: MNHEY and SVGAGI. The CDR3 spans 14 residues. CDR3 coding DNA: TGTGCCAGCAGTTACGGAGGGCCTAATGAAAAACTGTTTTTT. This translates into CASSYGGPNEKLFF.

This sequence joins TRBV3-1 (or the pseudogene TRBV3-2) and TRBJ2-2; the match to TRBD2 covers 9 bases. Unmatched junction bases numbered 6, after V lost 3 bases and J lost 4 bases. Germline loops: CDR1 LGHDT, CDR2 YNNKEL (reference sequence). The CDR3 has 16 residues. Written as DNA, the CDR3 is TGTGCCAGCAGCCACGGCGGGGGGGCGGGCACCGGGGAGCTGTTTTTT. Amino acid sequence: CASSHGGGAGTGELFF.

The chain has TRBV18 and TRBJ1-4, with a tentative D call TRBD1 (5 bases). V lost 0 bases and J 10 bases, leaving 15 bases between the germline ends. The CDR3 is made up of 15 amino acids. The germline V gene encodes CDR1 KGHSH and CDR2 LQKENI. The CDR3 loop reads CASSPPGQGGLKLFF. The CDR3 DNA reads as TGTGCCAGCTCACCACCCGGGCAGGGAGGACTAAAACTGTTTTTT.

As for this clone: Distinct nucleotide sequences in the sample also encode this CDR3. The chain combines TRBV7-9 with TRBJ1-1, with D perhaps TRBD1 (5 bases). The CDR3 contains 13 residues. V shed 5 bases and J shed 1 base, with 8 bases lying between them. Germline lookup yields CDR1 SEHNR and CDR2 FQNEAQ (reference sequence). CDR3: CASSPTGNTEAFF. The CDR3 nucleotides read TGTGCCAGCAGCCCCACAGGGAACACTGAAGCTTTCTTT.

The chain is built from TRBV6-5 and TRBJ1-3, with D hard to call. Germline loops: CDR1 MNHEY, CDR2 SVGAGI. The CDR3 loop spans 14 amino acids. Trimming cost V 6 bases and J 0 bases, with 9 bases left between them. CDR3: CASSRQGSGNTIYF. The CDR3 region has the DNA TGTGCCAGCAGCCGACAAGGCTCTGGAAACACCATATATTTT.

The CDR3 loop reads CATRETATNGYTF. DNA of the CDR3: TGTGCCACCCGAGAGACAGCTACCAATGGCTACACCTTC. V and J are TRBV19 and TRBJ1-2, with D possibly being TRBD1 (5 bases). This CDR3 contains 13 residues. CDR1 LNHDA and CDR2 SQIVND come from the germline V gene (reference sequence). With 10 bases removed from V and 6 bases from J, the gap between germline ends came to 18 bases.

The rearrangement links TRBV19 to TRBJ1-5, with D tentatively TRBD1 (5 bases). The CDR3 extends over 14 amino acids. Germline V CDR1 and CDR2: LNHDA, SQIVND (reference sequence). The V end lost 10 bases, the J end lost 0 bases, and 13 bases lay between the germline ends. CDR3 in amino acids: CATTGGDSNQPQHF. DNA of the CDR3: TGTGCCACCACAGGAGGGGATAGCAATCAGCCCCAGCATTTT.

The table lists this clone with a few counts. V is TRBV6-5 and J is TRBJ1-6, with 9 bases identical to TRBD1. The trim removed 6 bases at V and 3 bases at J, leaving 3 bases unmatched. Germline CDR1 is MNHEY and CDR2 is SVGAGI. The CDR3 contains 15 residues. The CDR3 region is CASRTTGGYNSPLHF. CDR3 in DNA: TGTGCCAGCAGAACGACAGGGGGCTATAATTCACCCCTCCACTTT.

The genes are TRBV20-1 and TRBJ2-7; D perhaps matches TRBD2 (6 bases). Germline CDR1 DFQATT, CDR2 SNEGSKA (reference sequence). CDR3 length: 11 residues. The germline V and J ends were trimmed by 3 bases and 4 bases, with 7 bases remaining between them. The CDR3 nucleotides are TGCAGTGCTAGGACTAGGTACGAGCAGTACTTC. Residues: CSARTRYEQYF.

The CDR3: CASSGFSGGARETQYF. The CDR3 DNA sequence: TGTGCCAGCAGCGGGTTTAGCGGGGGGGCAAGGGAGACCCAGTACTTC. The chain joins TRBV5-4 to TRBJ2-5; the match to TRBD2 covers 11 bases. The CDR3 spans 16 residues. The J segment lost 5 bases and the V segment lost 4 bases, leaving 10 bases of the junction unmatched. Germline CDR1 reads SGHNT; CDR2 reads YYREEE (reference sequence).

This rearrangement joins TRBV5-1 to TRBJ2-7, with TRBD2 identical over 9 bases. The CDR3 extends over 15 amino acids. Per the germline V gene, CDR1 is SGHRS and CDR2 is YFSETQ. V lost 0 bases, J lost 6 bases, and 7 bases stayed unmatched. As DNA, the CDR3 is TGCGCCAGCAGCTTGGTTCCTAGCGGGAAAAGCGAGCAGTACTTC. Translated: CASSLVPSGKSEQYF.

Here the CDR3 reads CASSLGFLAGSTDTQYF. In nucleotides, the CDR3 is TGTGCCAGCAGCTTAGGGTTCCTAGCGGGGAGCACAGATACGCAGTATTTT. The V call is TRBV11-2, the J call TRBJ2-3, with 9 bases matching TRBD2. The CDR3 extends over 17 amino acids. The V segment lost 1 base and the J segment 0 bases; nucleotides outside the gene matches: 5. Germline V gene lookup returns CDR1 SGHAT and CDR2 FQNNGV. The full variable domain, its missing parts supplied by reference TRBV11-2 and TRBJ2-3, is EAGVAQSPRYKIIEKRQSVAFWCNPISGHATLYWYQQILGQGPKLLIQFQNNGVVDDSQLPKDRFSAERLKGVDSTLKIQPAKLEDSAVYLCASSLGFLAGSTDTQYFGPGTRLTVL.

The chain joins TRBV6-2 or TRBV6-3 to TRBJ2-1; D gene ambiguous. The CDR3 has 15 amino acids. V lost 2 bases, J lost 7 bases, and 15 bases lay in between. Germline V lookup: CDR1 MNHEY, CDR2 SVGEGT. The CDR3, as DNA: TGTGCCAGCAGTTACGACACTCTACTGTCTAATGAGCAGTTCTTC. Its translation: CASSYDTLLSNEQFF.

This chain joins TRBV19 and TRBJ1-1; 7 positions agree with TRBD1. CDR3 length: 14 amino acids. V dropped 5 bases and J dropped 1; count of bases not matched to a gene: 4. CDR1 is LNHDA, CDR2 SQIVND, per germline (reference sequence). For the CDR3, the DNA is TGTGCCAGTAGTTCGACAGGGAAGAACACTGAAGCTTTCTTT. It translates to CASSSTGKNTEAFF.

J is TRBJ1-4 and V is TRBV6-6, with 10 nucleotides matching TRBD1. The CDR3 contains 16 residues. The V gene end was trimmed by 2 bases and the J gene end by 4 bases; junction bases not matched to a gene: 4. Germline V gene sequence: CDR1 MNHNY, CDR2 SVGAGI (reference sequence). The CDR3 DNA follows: TGTGCCAGCAGTTACGGACAGGGGGATTATAATGAAAAACTGTTTTTT. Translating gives CASSYGQGDYNEKLFF.

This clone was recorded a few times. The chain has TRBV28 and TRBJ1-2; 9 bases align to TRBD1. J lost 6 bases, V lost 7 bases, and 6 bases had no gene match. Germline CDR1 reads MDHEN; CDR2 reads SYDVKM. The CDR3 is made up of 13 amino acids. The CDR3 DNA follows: TGTGCCAGCACCCACGGACAGGGGAATGGCTACACCTTC. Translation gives CASTHGQGNGYTF.

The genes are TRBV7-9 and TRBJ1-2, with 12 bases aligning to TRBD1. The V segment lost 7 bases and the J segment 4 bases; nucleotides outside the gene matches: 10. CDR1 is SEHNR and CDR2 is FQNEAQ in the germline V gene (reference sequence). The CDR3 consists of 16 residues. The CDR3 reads CASTLERGQGAYGYTF. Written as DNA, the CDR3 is TGTGCCAGCACCTTGGAACGGGGACAGGGGGCCTATGGCTACACCTTC. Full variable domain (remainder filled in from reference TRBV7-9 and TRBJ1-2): DTGVSQNPRHKITKRGQNVTFRCDPISEHNRLYWYRQTLGQGPEFLTYFQNEAQLEKSRLLSDRFSAERPKGSFSTLEIQRTEQGDSAMYLCASTLERGQGAYGYTFGSGTRLTVV.

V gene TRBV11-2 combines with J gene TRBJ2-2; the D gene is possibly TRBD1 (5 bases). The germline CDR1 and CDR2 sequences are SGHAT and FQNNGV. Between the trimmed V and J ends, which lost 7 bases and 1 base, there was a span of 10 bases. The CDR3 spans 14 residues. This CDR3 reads CASTAGQNTGELFF. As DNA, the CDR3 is TGTGCCAGCACGGCAGGGCAGAACACCGGGGAGCTGTTTTTT.

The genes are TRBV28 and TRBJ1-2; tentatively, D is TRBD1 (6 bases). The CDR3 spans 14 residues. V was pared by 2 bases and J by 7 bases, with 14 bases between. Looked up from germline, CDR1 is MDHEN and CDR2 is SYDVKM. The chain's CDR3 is CASSLLGAGVGYTF. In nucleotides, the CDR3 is TGTGCCAGCAGTTTACTGGGGGCGGGGGTTGGCTACACCTTC.